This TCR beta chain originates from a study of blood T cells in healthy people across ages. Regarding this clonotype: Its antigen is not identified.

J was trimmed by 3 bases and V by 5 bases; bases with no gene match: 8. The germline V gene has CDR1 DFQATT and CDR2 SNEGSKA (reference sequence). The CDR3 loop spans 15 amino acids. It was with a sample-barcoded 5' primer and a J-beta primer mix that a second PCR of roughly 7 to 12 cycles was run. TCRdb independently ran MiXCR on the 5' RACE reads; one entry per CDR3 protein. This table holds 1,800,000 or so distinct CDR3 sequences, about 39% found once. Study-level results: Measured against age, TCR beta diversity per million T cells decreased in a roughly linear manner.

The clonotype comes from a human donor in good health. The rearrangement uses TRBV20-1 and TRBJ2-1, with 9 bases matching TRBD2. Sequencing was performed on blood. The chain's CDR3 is CSAPRAGGRYNEQFF. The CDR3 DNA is TGCAGTGCTCCGAGGGCGGGGGGGCGCTACAATGAGCAGTTCTTC.